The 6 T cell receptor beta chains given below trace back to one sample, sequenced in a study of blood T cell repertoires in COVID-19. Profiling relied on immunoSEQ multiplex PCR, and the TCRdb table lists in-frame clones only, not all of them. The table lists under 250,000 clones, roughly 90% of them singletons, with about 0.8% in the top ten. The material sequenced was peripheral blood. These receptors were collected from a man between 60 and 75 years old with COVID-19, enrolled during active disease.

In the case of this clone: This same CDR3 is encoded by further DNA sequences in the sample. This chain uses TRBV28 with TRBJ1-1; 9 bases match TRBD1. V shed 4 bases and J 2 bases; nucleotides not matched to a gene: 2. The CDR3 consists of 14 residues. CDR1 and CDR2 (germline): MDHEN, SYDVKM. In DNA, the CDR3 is TGTGCCAGCAGTTCGGGACAGGGCAACACTGAAGCTTTCTTT. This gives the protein CASSSGQGNTEAFF.

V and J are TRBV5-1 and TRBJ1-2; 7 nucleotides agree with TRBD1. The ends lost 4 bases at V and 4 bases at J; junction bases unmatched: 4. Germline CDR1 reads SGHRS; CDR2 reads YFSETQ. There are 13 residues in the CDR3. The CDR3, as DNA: TGCGCCAGCAGCGTGACAGGGCCCTATGGCTACACCTTC. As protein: CASSVTGPYGYTF.

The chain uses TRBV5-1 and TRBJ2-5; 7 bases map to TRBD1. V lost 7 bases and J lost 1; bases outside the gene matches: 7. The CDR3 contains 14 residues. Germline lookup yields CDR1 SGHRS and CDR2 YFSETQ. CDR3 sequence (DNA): TGCGCCAGCCAGACAGGGCCGAGCCAAGAGACCCAGTACTTC. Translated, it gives CASQTGPSQETQYF. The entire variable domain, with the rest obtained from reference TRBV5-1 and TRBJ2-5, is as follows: KAGVTQTPRYLIKTRGQQVTLSCSPISGHRSVSWYQQTPGQGLQFLFEYFSETQRNKGNFPGRFSGRQFSNSRSEMNVSTLELGDSALYLCASQTGPSQETQYFGPGTRLLVL.

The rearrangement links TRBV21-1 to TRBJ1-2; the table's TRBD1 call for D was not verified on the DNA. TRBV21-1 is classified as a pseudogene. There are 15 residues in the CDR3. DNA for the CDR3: TGTGCCAGCAGCAACGACAGGGGAGAATCCTATGGCTACACCTTC. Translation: CASSNDRGESYGYTF.

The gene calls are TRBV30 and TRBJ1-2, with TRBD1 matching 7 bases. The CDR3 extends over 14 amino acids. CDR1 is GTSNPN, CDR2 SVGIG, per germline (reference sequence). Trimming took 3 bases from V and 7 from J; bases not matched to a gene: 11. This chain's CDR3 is CAWRRTGGLGGYTF. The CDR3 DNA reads TGTGCCTGGAGGAGGACAGGAGGTTTGGGTGGCTACACCTTC.

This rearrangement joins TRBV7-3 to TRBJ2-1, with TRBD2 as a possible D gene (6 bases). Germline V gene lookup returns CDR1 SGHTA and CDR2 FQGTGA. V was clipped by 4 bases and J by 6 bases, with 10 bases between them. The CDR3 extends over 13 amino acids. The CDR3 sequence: CASSSGLINEQFF. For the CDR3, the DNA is TGTGCCAGCAGCTCGGGACTTATCAATGAGCAGTTCTTC.